This T cell receptor beta chain was documented in a study of Ad26.COV2.S vaccination and SARS-CoV-2 variants. In the study overall: Donor was in the COV1001 Ad26.COV2.S trial arm. Study results and caveats: Recipients of vaccine and of placebo showed similar breadth of their non-spike TCR repertoires.

TCRdb keeps only in-frame clones here, not all; method: immunoSEQ multiplex PCR. The sample yields 290,000 or so clones, 70% to 90% seen once. On this clone: Antigen: not known.

V was pared by 0 bases and J by 5 bases, with 2 bases between. The CDR3 loop spans 11 amino acids. The germline gives CDR1 DFQATT, CDR2 SNEGSKA (reference sequence). Described treatment: approximately 18 received Ad26.COV2.S at low or high dose, single or two shots; a few received placebo; per-sample allocation not given. Sampling occurred on day 63 after the first vaccine or placebo injection. Boston provided a donor who was an adult aged 18-55 years. An Ad26 vector carrying the Wuhan-strain SARS-CoV-2 spike served as the vaccine. This TCR was sampled from a person between 18 and 65 years old who received the Ad26.COV2.S COVID-19 vaccine or a placebo. V is TRBV20-1 and J is TRBJ2-1; D remains ambiguous. The sequencing here drew on peripheral blood, taken in a trial of Ad26.COV2.S vaccine versus placebo. Written as DNA, the CDR3 is TGCAGTGCTAGAGAGGACAATGAGCAGTTCTTC. It is translated as CSAREDNEQFF.